This record covers a single TCR beta chain. The antigen is unknown. This entry comes from a study of T cells in narcolepsy. The protocol was immunoSEQ multiplex PCR, while the TCRdb copy is restricted to in-frame clones and leaves out a portion. Among about 24,000 clones listed, approximately 60% were seen once. Germline-derived CDR1 and CDR2 are SGHRS and YFSETQ. V shed 5 bases, J shed 4 bases, and the junction held 10 bases outside the gene matches. The CDR3 consists of 15 residues. Whole-study results and caveats: HCRT-specific and TRIB2-specific autoreactive clonotypes appeared among same-patient CSF and blood CD4+ clonotypes.

This clonotype was obtained from a human donor in good health. The chain joins TRBV5-1 to TRBJ2-5; 8 bases are shared with TRBD2. Material for sequencing was memory (CD45RA-) CD4+ T cells from blood. This CDR3 reads CASRSSGEGGETQYF. CDR3 DNA sequence: TGCGCCAGCAGGAGTAGCGGGGAAGGGGGAGAGACCCAGTACTTC. Full variable domain (remainder filled in from reference TRBV5-1 and TRBJ2-5): KAGVTQTPRYLIKTRGQQVTLSCSPISGHRSVSWYQQTPGQGLQFLFEYFSETQRNKGNFPGRFSGRQFSNSRSEMNVSTLELGDSALYLCASRSSGEGGETQYFGPGTRLLVL.